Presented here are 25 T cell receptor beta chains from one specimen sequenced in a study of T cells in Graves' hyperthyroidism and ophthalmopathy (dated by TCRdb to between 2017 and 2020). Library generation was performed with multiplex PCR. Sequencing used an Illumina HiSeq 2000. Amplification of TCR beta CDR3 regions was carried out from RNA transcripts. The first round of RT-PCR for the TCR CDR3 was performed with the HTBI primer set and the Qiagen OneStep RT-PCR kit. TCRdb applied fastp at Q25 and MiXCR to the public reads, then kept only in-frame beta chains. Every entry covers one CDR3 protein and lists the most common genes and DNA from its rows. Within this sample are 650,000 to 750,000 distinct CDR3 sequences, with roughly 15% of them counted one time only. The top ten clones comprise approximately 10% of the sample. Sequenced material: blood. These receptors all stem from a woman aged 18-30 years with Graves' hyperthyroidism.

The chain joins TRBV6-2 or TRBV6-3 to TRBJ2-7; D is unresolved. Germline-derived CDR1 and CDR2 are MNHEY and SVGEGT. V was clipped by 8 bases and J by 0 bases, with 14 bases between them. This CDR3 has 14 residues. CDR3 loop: CASYRRAGSYEQYF. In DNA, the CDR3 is TGTGCCAGCTATCGGCGTGCTGGCTCCTACGAGCAGTACTTC.

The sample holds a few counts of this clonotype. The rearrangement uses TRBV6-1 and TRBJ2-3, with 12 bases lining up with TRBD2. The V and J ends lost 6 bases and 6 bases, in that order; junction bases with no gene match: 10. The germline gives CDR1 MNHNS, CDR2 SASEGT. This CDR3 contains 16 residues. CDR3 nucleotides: TGTGCCAGCAGAAGACGACTAGCGGGAGTGTTTGATACGCAGTATTTT. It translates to CASRRRLAGVFDTQYF.

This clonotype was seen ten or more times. The DNA of the CDR3 is TGTGCCAGCAGTTTCACTGCTAGCGGGAGTAGGGGCAATGAGCAGTTCTTC. Its translation: CASSFTASGSRGNEQFF. The rearrangement uses TRBV27 and TRBJ2-1, with 10 bases lining up with TRBD2. V shed 3 bases and J 6 bases; nucleotides not matched to a gene: 11. CDR1 is MNHEY, CDR2 SMNVEV, per germline (reference sequence). The CDR3 consists of 17 residues.

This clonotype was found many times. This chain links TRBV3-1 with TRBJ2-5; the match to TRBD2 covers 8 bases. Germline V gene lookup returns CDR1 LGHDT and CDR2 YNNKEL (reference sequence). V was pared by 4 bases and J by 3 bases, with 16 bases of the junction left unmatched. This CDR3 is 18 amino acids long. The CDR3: CASSPESARGRSKETQYF. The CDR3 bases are TGTGCCAGCAGCCCGGAATCAGCTCGCGGGAGGTCTAAAGAGACCCAGTACTTC.

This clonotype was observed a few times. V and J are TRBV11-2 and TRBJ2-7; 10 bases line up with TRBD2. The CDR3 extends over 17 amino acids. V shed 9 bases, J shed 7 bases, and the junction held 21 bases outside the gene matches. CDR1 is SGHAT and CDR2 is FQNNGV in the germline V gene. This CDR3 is CASSIVASGSYRSEQYF. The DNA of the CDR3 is TGTGCCAGTAGTATAGTGGCTAGCGGGAGTTACCGGTCAGAGCAGTACTTC.

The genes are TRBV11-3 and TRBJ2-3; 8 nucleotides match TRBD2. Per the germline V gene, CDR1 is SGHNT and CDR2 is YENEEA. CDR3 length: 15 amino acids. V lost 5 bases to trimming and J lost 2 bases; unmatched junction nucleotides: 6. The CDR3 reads CASSAGGRNTDTQYF. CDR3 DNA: TGTGCCAGCAGCGCGGGGGGCCGCAACACAGATACGCAGTATTTT.

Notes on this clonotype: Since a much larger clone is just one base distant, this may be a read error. CDR3 sequence: CASGLGPTLEQFF. The CDR3 DNA reads TGTGCCAGCGGCCTAGGCCCCACTCTGGAGCAGTTCTTC. The V gene is TRBV7-2, the J gene TRBJ2-1; D remains ambiguous. Germline V CDR1 and CDR2: SGHTA, FQGNSA. Trimming removed 8 bases from V and 10 bases from J, with 18 bases in between. The CDR3 is 13 amino acids.

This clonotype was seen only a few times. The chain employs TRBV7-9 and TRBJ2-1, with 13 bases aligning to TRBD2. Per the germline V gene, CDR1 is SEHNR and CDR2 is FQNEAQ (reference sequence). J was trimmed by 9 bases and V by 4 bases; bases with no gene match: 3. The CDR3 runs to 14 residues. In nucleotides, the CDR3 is TGTGCCAGCAGCTGGACTAGCGGGAGAGGTGAGCAGTTCTTC. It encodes CASSWTSGRGEQFF.

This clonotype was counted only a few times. CDR3 sequence (DNA): TGTGCCAGCAGGGGCGGACCCCCTTATGGCTACACCTTC. Translation gives CASRGGPPYGYTF. The chain uses TRBV27 and TRBJ1-2, with D uncertain. Looked up from germline, CDR1 is MNHEY and CDR2 is SMNVEV (reference sequence). This CDR3 contains 13 residues. Trimming took off 6 bases at V and 5 bases at J, with 13 bases between the two ends.

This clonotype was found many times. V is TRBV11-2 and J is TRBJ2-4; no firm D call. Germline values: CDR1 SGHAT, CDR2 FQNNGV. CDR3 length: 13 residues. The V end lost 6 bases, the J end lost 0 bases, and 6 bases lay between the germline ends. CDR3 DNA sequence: TGTGCCAGCAGGACCCTAGCCAAAAACATTCAGTACTTC. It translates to CASRTLAKNIQYF. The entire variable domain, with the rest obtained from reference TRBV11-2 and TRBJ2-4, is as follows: EAGVAQSPRYKIIEKRQSVAFWCNPISGHATLYWYQQILGQGPKLLIQFQNNGVVDDSQLPKDRFSAERLKGVDSTLKIQPAKLEDSAVYLCASRTLAKNIQYFGAGTRLSVL.

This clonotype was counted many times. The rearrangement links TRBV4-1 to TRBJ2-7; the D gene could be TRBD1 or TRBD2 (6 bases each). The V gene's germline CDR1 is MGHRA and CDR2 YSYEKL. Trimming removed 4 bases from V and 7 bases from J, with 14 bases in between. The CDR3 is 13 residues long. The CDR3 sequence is CASSPLGGSEQYF. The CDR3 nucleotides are TGCGCCAGCAGCCCCTTGGGGGGCTCAGAGCAGTACTTC.

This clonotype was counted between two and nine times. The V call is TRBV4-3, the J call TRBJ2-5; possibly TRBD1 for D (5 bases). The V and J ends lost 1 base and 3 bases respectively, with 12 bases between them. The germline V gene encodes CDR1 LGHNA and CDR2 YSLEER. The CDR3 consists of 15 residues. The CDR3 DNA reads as TGCGCCAGCAGCCAAGTTTCAGGGAAGGAAGAGACCCAGTACTTC. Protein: CASSQVSGKEETQYF.

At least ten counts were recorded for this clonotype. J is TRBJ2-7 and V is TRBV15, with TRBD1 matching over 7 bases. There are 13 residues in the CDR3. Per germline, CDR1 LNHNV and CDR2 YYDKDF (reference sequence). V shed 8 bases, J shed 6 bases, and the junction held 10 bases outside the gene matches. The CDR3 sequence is CATRDSGGSEQYF. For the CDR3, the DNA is TGTGCCACCCGGGACAGTGGGGGAAGCGAGCAGTACTTC.

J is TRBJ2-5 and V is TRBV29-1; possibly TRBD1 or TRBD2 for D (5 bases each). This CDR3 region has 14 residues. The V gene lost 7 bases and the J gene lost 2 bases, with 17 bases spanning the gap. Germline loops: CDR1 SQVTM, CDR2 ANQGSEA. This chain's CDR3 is CSALPERGQETQYF. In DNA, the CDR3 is TGCAGCGCTCTCCCCGAGAGGGGACAAGAGACCCAGTACTTC.

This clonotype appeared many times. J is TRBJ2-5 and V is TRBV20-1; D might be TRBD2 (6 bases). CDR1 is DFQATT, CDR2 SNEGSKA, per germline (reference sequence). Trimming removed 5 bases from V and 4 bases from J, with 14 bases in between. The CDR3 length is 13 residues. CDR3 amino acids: CSARGLPGETQYF. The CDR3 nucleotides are TGCAGTGCTCGTGGACTACCGGGAGAGACCCAGTACTTC.

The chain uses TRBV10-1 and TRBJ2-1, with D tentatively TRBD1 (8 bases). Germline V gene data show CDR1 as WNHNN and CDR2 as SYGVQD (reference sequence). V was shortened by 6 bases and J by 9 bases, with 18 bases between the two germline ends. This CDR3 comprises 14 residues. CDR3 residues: CASRAGAGTGEQFF. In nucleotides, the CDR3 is TGCGCCAGCAGGGCGGGAGCCGGGACAGGTGAGCAGTTCTTC.

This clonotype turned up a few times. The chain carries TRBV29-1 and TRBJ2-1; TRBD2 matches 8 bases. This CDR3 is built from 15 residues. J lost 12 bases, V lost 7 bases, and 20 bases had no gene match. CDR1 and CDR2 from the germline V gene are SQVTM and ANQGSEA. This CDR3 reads CSAAPPAGERRGQFF. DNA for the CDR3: TGCAGCGCCGCCCCGCCAGCGGGAGAGCGGAGGGGGCAGTTCTTC.

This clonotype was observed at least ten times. The CDR3: CASSRANTGELFF. CDR3 bases: TGTGCCAGCAGCCGCGCGAACACCGGGGAGCTGTTTTTT. The V and J genes are TRBV7-2 and TRBJ2-2; D is uncertain. This CDR3 region has 13 residues. Trimming stripped 5 bases from V and 0 bases from J, with 4 bases between. Germline-derived CDR1 and CDR2 are SGHTA and FQGNSA. The whole variable domain, filled in from reference TRBV7-2 and TRBJ2-2, reads GAGVSQSPSNKVTEKGKDVELRCDPISGHTALYWYRQSLGQGLEFLIYFQGNSAPDKSGLPSDRFSAERTGGSVSTLTIQRTQQEDSAVYLCASSRANTGELFFGEGSRLTVL.

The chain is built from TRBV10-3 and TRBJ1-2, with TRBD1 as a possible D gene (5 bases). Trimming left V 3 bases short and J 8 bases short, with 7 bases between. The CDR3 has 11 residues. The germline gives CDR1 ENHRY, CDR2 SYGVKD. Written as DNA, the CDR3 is TGTGCCATCAGTGAAGGGGAAGGCTACACCTTC. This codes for CAISEGEGYTF.

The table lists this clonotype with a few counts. For the CDR3, the DNA is TGTGCCAGCAGTGGGGGCGAGCAGTACTTC. Translation: CASSGGEQYF. The gene calls are TRBV7-9 and TRBJ2-7; D possibly matches TRBD1 or TRBD2 (5 bases each). Germline V CDR1 and CDR2: SEHNR, FQNEAQ (reference sequence). The CDR3 spans 10 residues. The germline V and J ends were trimmed by 6 bases and 6 bases, with 6 bases remaining between them.

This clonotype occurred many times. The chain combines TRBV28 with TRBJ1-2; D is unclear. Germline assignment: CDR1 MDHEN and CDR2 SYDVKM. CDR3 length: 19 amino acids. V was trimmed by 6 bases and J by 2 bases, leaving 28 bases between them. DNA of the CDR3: TGTGCCAGCAGCTCTTCCACATCTAGGGCTAATCGTGTGAACTATGGCTACACCTTC. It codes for CASSSSTSRANRVNYGYTF.

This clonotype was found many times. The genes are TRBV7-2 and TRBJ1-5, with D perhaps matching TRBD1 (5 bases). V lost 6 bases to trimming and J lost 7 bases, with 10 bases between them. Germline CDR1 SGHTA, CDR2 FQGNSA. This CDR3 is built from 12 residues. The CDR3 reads CASSFRGQPQHF. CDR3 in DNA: TGTGCCAGCAGTTTTCGGGGGCAGCCCCAGCATTTT.

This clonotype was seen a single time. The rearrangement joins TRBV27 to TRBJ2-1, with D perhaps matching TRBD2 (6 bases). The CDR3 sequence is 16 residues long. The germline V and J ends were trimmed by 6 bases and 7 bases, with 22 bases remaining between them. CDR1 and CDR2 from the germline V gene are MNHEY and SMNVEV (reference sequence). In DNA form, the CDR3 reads TGTGCCAGCAGAGTTTTTAGCGGAGCGACGGGGAATGAGCAGTTCTTC. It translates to CASRVFSGATGNEQFF.

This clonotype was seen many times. CDR3 residues: CASSLGTGPLTYEQYF. The CDR3 nucleotides read TGTGCCAGCAGTTTAGGGACAGGGCCCTTGACCTACGAGCAGTACTTC. The chain uses TRBV27 and TRBJ2-7, with 9 bases aligning to TRBD1. Germline trimming cut 2 bases from V and 2 bases from J; bases unmatched to any gene: 7. Germline CDR1 and CDR2: MNHEY and SMNVEV (reference sequence). The CDR3 has 16 amino acids.

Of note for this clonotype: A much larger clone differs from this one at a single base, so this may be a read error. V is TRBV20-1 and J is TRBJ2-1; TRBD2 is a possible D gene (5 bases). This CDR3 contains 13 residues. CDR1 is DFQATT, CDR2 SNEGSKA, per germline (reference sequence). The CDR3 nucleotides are TGCAGTGCTATTACTAGTTCCTACGATGAGCAGTTCTTC. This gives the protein CSAITSSYDEQFF.